A single sample gave rise to the 8 T cell receptor beta chains below, sequenced in a study of cytomegalovirus exposure and HLA in healthy donors. PCR used 60 Vbeta primers and 13 Jbeta primers. Only in-frame clones appear in the TCRdb table, and some are missing; sequencing was by immunoSEQ multiplex PCR. The data contain 95,000 or so clones, 81% of them seen just once; the ten biggest clones take up roughly 4%. The sequencing input was PBMCs. These receptors originate from an older woman in good health and CMV-seropositive.

The chain combines TRBV7-2 with TRBJ1-6; D is possibly TRBD1 (5 bases). Germline V gene lookup returns CDR1 SGHTA and CDR2 FQGNSA. CDR3 length equals 14 residues. Trimming pared 5 bases from V and 10 bases from J, leaving 15 bases between. The CDR3 reads CASSLALRGSPLHF. The CDR3 nucleotides are TGTGCCAGCAGCCTCGCCTTAAGGGGCTCACCCCTCCACTTT.

The chain uses TRBV9 and TRBJ2-2; 9 bases are shared with TRBD2. Per the germline V gene, CDR1 is SGDLS and CDR2 is YYNGEE. The CDR3 consists of 16 residues. The trim removed 2 bases at V and 1 base at J, leaving 3 bases unmatched. The CDR3 sequence: CASSVGGRVNTGELFF. CDR3 bases: TGTGCCAGCAGCGTCGGCGGGAGGGTGAACACCGGGGAGCTGTTTTTT.

V is TRBV19 and J is TRBJ1-2; 7 bases are a match to TRBD1. The CDR3 runs 14 residues. V dropped 5 bases and J dropped 6; count of bases not matched to a gene: 9. CDR1 LNHDA and CDR2 SQIVND come from the germline V gene (reference sequence). CDR3 amino acids: CASSSDRDRHGYTF. The CDR3 nucleotides are TGTGCCAGTAGTTCAGACAGGGATCGCCATGGCTACACCTTC.

The V and J genes are TRBV29-1 and TRBJ2-3; D might be TRBD2 (5 bases). Germline V gives CDR1 SQVTM, CDR2 ANQGSEA. The CDR3 is 14 residues long. The V end was cut by 6 bases, the J end by 0 bases, with 13 bases between. This CDR3 reads CSVAKRTSTDTQYF. CDR3 nucleotides: TGCAGCGTAGCTAAGCGGACTAGCACAGATACGCAGTATTTT.

This clone occurred once. The V gene is TRBV9, the J gene TRBJ1-4; the D gene is possibly TRBD1 (6 bases). V lost 1 base, J lost 8 bases, and 12 bases lay in between. CDR1 SGDLS and CDR2 YYNGEE come from the germline V gene. The CDR3 has 14 amino acids. The CDR3 region is CASSVSHGGEKLFF. The CDR3 DNA is TGTGCCAGCAGCGTAAGTCATGGGGGCGAAAAACTGTTTTTT.

Turning to this clone: The sample holds other DNA sequences that translate to the same CDR3. This rearrangement joins TRBV10-1 to TRBJ2-1, with a weak D call TRBD2 (5 bases). Trimming stripped 0 bases from V and 7 bases from J, with 10 bases between. This CDR3 spans 14 amino acids. The V gene's germline CDR1 is WNHNN and CDR2 SYGVQD (reference sequence). DNA for the CDR3: TGCGCCAGCAGTGAGTCTTCGGGAAGAAATGAGCAGTTCTTC. This gives the protein CASSESSGRNEQFF.

V gene TRBV7-2 combines with J gene TRBJ2-3; 7 bases agree with TRBD2. Germline V gene lookup returns CDR1 SGHTA and CDR2 FQGNSA. The CDR3 is 16 residues long. V shed 5 bases and J 6 bases; nucleotides not matched to a gene: 14. CDR3 in amino acids: CASSLGLGLSRDTQYF. The CDR3 DNA is TGTGCCAGCAGCCTCGGACTAGGCCTATCCCGGGATACGCAGTATTTT.

This chain connects TRBV5-1 to TRBJ2-1; D gene unclear. The CDR3 runs to 13 residues. Trimming cost V 0 bases and J 9 bases, with 10 bases left between them. Germline V CDR1 and CDR2: SGHRS, YFSETQ. For the CDR3, the DNA is TGCGCCAGCAGCTTGGACCCTGTCGGTGAGCAGTTCTTC. This encodes CASSLDPVGEQFF. The full variable domain, in which reference TRBV5-1 and TRBJ2-1 provide the parts outside the CDR3, is KAGVTQTPRYLIKTRGQQVTLSCSPISGHRSVSWYQQTPGQGLQFLFEYFSETQRNKGNFPGRFSGRQFSNSRSEMNVSTLELGDSALYLCASSLDPVGEQFFGPGTRLTVL.